These 2 T cell receptor beta chains share one sample of origin, sequenced in a study of blood T cell repertoires in COVID-19. Only in-frame clones appear in the TCRdb table, and some are missing; sequencing was by immunoSEQ multiplex PCR. The repertoire holds approximately 230,000 clones, with 65% to 90% as singletons. Sequenced: PBMCs or T cells enriched from blood (not recorded which). These receptors all stem from a man aged 35-49 years who had recovered from COVID-19.

The sample holds one count of this clone. The V and J genes are TRBV5-6 and TRBJ1-5, with 9 bases aligning to TRBD1. The V and J ends lost 4 bases and 5 bases, in that order; junction bases with no gene match: 4. Germline CDR1 is SGHDT and CDR2 is YYEEEE. CDR3 length equals 14 residues. The DNA for the CDR3 is TGTGCCAGCAGCCGGGGACAGGGAGATCAGCCCCAGCATTTT. Translated, it gives CASSRGQGDQPQHF.

The chain links TRBV30 to TRBJ2-2, with no clear D. V was pared by 4 bases and J by 6 bases, with 12 bases between. The CDR3 sequence is 13 residues long. CDR1 is GTSNPN and CDR2 is SVGIG in the germline V gene (reference sequence). This CDR3 is CAWKMSRPGELFF. The CDR3 region has the DNA TGTGCCTGGAAGATGTCTAGACCCGGGGAGCTGTTTTTT.